A selection of T cell receptor beta chains follows, all from one sample in a study of T-cell memory formation after mild COVID-19. TCRdb fed the 5' RACE reads into MiXCR, producing one record per CDR3 protein. This sample has 300,000 to 400,000 distinct CDR3 sequences, with around a sixth found just once. Sequenced: PBMCs or a T cell subset sorted from them (not recorded which). The receptor set was obtained from a man younger than 35 who had mild COVID-19 (a few samples of this study predate the infection). Cell type and time point are not known. The CDR3 runs from the conserved cysteine through the conserved F or W. D genes are given only for firm matches. Size is omitted from some rows. Given values are once, few, many or a class for expanded clones.

v_gene,abundance,j_gene,d_gene,CDR3aa,CDR3nt
TRBV12-3/TRBV12-4,few,TRBJ1-1,NA,CASSFKFDGGTEAFF,TGTGCCAGCAGTTTCAAATTTGACGGGGGCACTGAAGCTTTCTTT
TRBV4-3,NA,TRBJ1-2,NA,CASSPRGGNYGYTF,TGCGCCAGCAGCCCGAGGGGGGGGAACTATGGCTACACCTTC
TRBV11-2,few,TRBJ1-1,NA,CASNSPRTPGEAFF,TGTGCCAGCAACTCCCCCCGCACTCCCGGGGAAGCTTTCTTT
TRBV18,NA,TRBJ1-2,TRBD1,CASSPSGQRFYGYTF,TGTGCCAGCTCACCCTCGGGACAGAGGTTCTATGGCTACACCTTC
TRBV4-1,many,TRBJ2-1,NA,CASSQGPLIGGTDNEQFF,TGCGCCAGCAGCCAAGGCCCACTAATTGGGGGGACCGACAATGAGCAGTTCTTC
TRBV10-3,many,TRBJ2-1,NA,CAISESVERTYNEQFF,TGTGCCATCAGTGAGTCGGTGGAGAGGACCTACAATGAGCAGTTCTTC
TRBV7-2,many,TRBJ2-1,NA,CASSATRSPYNEQFF,TGTGCCAGCAGCGCCACTAGATCCCCCTACAATGAGCAGTTCTTC
TRBV5-4,NA,TRBJ1-1,TRBD1,CASSPQQGATEAFF,TGTGCCAGCAGCCCACAACAGGGGGCGACTGAAGCTTTCTTT
TRBV20-1,NA,TRBJ1-1,NA,CSARDAGPYTEAFF,TGCAGTGCTAGAGATGCGGGTCCCTACACTGAAGCTTTCTTT
TRBV5-1,few,TRBJ2-2,TRBD1,CASNGQGTNTGELFF,TGCGCCAGCAACGGACAGGGAACGAACACCGGGGAGCTGTTTTTT
TRBV10-3,few,TRBJ2-2,NA,CAISGPVNTGELFF,TGTGCCATCAGTGGACCTGTGAACACCGGGGAGCTGTTTTTT
TRBV4-3,few,TRBJ2-3,NA,CASSQGRSGTSTDTQYF,TGCGCCAGCAGCCAAGGCCGGTCAGGGACTAGCACAGATACGCAGTATTTT
TRBV10-3,many,TRBJ2-3,TRBD1,CAISSGDRGITDTQYF,TGTGCCATCAGCTCCGGGGACAGGGGCATCACAGATACGCAGTATTTT
TRBV7-2,NA,TRBJ2-5,NA,CASSLDPEETQYF,TGTGCCAGCAGCTTAGATCCGGAAGAGACCCAGTACTTC
TRBV10-3,NA,TRBJ1-6,NA,CAISPGLRSPLHF,TGTGCCATCAGTCCAGGGTTGAGGTCACCCCTCCACTTT
TRBV6-5,few,TRBJ1-5,TRBD1,CASSHRGPSGQPQHF,TGTGCCAGCAGCCACAGGGGTCCTTCGGGGCAGCCCCAGCATTTT
TRBV7-2,few,TRBJ2-3,NA,CASSLVARDTQYF,TGTGCCAGCAGCTTAGTCGCGAGAGATACGCAGTATTTT
TRBV4-1,NA,TRBJ2-1,TRBD1,CASSTRTGGYNEQFF,TGCGCCAGCAGCACCCGGACAGGGGGCTACAATGAGCAGTTCTTC
TRBV7-2,many,TRBJ1-3,NA,CASSSGTRAIYF,TGTGCCAGCAGTTCAGGGACACGTGCCATATATTTT
TRBV6-5,few,TRBJ2-3,TRBD1,CASSYSLRTGGAWDTQYF,TGTGCCAGCAGTTACTCGCTTAGGACAGGGGGCGCGTGGGATACGCAGTATTTT
TRBV4-1,few,TRBJ2-2,NA,CASSYSGVTGELFF,TGCGCCAGCAGTTACTCAGGGGTAACCGGGGAGCTGTTTTTT
TRBV4-1,once,TRBJ1-4,NA,CASSQVGLPLEKLIF,TGCGCCAGCAGCCAGGTGGGGTTGCCCCTGGAAAAACTGATTTTT
TRBV20-1,few,TRBJ2-5,NA,CSAPPAGVGETQYF,TGCAGTGCACCCCCGGCAGGGGTTGGGGAGACCCAGTACTTC
TRBV29-1,few,TRBJ2-5,NA,CSVEFRGETQYF,TGCAGCGTTGAGTTTAGGGGAGAGACCCAGTACTTC
TRBV4-3,NA,TRBJ2-5,TRBD2,CASSQEFEAGAGETQYF,TGCGCCAGCAGCCAAGAGTTCGAAGCGGGGGCCGGGGAGACCCAGTACTTC
TRBV15,NA,TRBJ2-7,NA,CATSSGLSSYEQYF,TGTGCCACCAGCAGTGGCCTAAGCTCCTACGAGCAGTACTTC
TRBV2,NA,TRBJ1-5,NA,CASKEVAGAHQPQHF,TGTGCCAGCAAGGAAGTGGCGGGGGCCCATCAGCCCCAGCATTTT
TRBV7-9,few,TRBJ2-1,NA,CASSGVGGTYNEQFF,TGTGCCAGCAGCGGGGTTGGCGGAACCTACAATGAGCAGTTCTTC
TRBV19,few,TRBJ1-1,TRBD1,CASRQGMGTEAFF,TGTGCCAGTCGACAGGGGATGGGGACTGAAGCTTTCTTT
TRBV4-2,few,TRBJ2-2,NA,CASSQELAAPGELFF,TGTGCCAGCAGCCAAGAGCTAGCTGCTCCCGGGGAGCTGTTTTTT